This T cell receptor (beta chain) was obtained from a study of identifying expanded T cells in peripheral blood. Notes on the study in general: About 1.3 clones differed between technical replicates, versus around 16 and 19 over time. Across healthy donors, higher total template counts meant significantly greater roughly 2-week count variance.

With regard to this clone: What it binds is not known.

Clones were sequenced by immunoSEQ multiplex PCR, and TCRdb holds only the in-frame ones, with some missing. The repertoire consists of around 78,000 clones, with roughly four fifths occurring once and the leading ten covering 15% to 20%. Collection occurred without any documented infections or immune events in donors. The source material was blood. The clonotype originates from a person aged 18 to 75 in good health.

As DNA, the CDR3 is TGTGCCAGCAGCCCTGGCCTCACAGGCTCCTACGAGCAGTACTTC. Protein product: CASSPGLTGSYEQYF. The chain has TRBV5-4 and TRBJ2-7; maybe TRBD1 (5 bases). The CDR3 extends over 15 amino acids. V was cut by 4 bases and J by 0 bases, with 14 bases left in between. Germline-derived CDR1 and CDR2 are SGHNT and YYREEE (reference sequence).